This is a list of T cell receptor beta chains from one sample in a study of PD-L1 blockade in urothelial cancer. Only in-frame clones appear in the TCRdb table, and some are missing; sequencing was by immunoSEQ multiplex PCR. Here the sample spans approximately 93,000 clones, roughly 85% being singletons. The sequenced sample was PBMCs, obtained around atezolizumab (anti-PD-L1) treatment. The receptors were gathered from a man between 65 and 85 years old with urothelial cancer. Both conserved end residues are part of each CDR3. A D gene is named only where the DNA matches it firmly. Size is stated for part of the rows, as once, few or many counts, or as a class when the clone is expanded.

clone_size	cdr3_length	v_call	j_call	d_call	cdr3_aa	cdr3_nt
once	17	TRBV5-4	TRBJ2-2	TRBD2	CASSLDTSGTNTGELFF	TGTGCCAGCAGCTTGGATACTAGCGGGACGAACACCGGGGAGCTGTTTTTT
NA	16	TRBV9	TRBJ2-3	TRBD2	CASSVGLAGVTDTQYF	TGTGCCAGCAGCGTAGGACTAGCGGGAGTTACAGATACGCAGTATTTT
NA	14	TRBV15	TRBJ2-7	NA	CATSRDLSGHEQYF	TGTGCCACCAGCAGAGATCTGAGCGGCCACGAGCAGTACTTC
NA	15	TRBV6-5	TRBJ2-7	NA	CASRGAPGVSYEQYF	TGTGCCAGCAGGGGGGCCCCGGGCGTCTCCTACGAGCAGTACTTC
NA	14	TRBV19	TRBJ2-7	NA	CASSPPGYSYEQYF	TGTGCCAGTAGCCCCCCAGGGTACTCCTACGAGCAGTACTTC
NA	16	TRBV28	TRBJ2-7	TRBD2	CASSVTTSGRVHEQYF	TGTGCCAGCAGTGTTACCACTAGCGGGAGAGTCCACGAGCAGTACTTC
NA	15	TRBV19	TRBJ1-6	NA	CASSLRDTRVKSLHF	TGTGCCAGTAGTCTCCGGGACACCCGAGTCAAGTCCCTCCACTTT
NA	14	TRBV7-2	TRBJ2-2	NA	CASSPGAGSGELFF	TGTGCCAGCAGCCCCGGGGCGGGATCCGGGGAGCTGTTTTTT
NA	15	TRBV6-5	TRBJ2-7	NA	CASRFDSTSYYEQYF	TGTGCCAGCAGATTTGACAGTACCTCCTACTACGAGCAGTACTTC
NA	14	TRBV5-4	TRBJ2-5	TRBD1	CASSHQDRDETQYF	TGTGCCAGCAGCCACCAGGACAGGGACGAGACCCAGTACTTC
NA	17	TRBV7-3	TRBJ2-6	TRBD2	CASSLSGSHSGANVLTF	TGTGCCAGCAGCTTGAGCGGGAGTCACTCTGGGGCCAACGTCCTGACTTTC
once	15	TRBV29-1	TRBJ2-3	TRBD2	CSVGLAGGVEDTQYF	TGCAGCGTTGGACTAGCGGGGGGGGTTGAAGATACGCAGTATTTT
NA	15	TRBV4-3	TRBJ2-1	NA	CASSQVSGVPNEQFF	TGCGCCAGCAGCCAAGTTTCCGGGGTACCAAATGAGCAGTTCTTC
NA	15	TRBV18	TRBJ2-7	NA	CASSPPAGADYEQYF	TGTGCCAGCTCACCCCCGGCAGGGGCGGACTACGAGCAGTACTTC
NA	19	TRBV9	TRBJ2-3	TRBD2	CASSVDGAGWAGGTDTQYF	TGTGCCAGCAGCGTAGATGGAGCTGGGTGGGCGGGAGGCACAGATACGCAGTATTTT
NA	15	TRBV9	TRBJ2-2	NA	CASSVGATRMRELFF	TGTGCCAGCAGCGTAGGCGCAACTAGGATGAGGGAGCTGTTTTTT
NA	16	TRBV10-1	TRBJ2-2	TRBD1	CASSGSTGSVPGELFF	TGCGCCAGCAGTGGTTCGACAGGGTCGGTTCCCGGGGAGCTGTTTTTT
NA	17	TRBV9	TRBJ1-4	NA	CASSAKEGDPRGEKLFF	TGTGCCAGCAGCGCCAAAGAGGGGGACCCAAGGGGTGAAAAACTGTTTTTT
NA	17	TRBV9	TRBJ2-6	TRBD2	CASSHGGASSGANVLTF	TGTGCCAGCAGCCACGGGGGGGCAAGCTCTGGGGCCAACGTCCTGACTTTC
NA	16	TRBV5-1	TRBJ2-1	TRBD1	CASSFAGQGSYNEQFF	TGCGCCAGCAGCTTTGCGGGACAGGGGTCCTACAATGAGCAGTTCTTC
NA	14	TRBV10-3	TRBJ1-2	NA	CAISESSQPYGYTF	TGTGCCATCAGTGAGTCGTCACAGCCTTATGGCTACACCTTC
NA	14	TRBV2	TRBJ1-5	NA	CASSERGGNQPQHF	TGTGCCAGCAGTGAACGGGGAGGGAATCAGCCCCAGCATTTT
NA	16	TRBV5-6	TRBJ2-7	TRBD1	CASSLPGQANAYEQYF	TGTGCCAGCAGCTTACCGGGACAGGCGAATGCCTACGAGCAGTACTTC
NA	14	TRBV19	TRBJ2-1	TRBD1	CASSIGQGANEQFF	TGTGCCAGTAGTATAGGGCAGGGGGCGAATGAGCAGTTCTTC
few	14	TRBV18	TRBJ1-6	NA	CASSFRDNNSPLHF	TGTGCCAGCTCATTCCGGGACAACAATTCACCCCTCCACTTT
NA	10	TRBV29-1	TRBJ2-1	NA	CSVGHNEQFF	TGCAGCGTTGGGCACAATGAGCAGTTCTTC
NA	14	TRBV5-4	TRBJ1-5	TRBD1	CASSLQGFNQPQHF	TGTGCCAGCAGCTTACAGGGGTTTAATCAGCCCCAGCATTTT
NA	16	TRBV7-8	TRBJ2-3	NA	CASSLEAGSRSDTQYF	TGTGCCAGCAGCTTAGAGGCAGGGTCAAGGTCAGATACGCAGTATTTT
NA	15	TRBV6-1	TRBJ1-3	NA	CASIEGGAVRNTIYF	TGTGCCAGCATCGAGGGGGGGGCCGTTAGAAACACCATATATTTT
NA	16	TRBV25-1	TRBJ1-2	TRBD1	CASSEFGGQANYGYTF	TGTGCCAGCAGTGAATTTGGGGGACAGGCGAACTATGGCTACACCTTC
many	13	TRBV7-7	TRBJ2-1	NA	CASSIDRFDEQFF	TGTGCCAGCAGCATCGACAGATTCGATGAGCAGTTCTTC
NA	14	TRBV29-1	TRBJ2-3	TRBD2	CSVELAGFTDTQYF	TGCAGCGTTGAACTAGCGGGATTCACAGATACGCAGTATTTT
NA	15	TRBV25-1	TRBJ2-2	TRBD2	CASSDSSGNTGELFF	TGTGCCAGCAGTGATTCTAGCGGGAACACCGGGGAGCTGTTTTTT
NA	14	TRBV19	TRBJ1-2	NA	CASSNDRTNYGYTF	TGTGCCAGTAGTAACGACAGGACTAACTATGGCTACACCTTC
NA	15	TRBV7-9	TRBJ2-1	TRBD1	CASSPPGRGLNEQFF	TGTGCCAGCAGCCCTCCTGGTAGGGGGCTAAATGAGCAGTTCTTC
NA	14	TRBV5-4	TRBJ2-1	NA	CASSLDMEGGEQFF	TGTGCCAGCAGCTTGGATATGGAGGGCGGGGAGCAGTTCTTC
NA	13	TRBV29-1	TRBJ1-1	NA	CSVNVEVNTEAFF	TGCAGCGTTAACGTTGAGGTGAACACTGAAGCTTTCTTT